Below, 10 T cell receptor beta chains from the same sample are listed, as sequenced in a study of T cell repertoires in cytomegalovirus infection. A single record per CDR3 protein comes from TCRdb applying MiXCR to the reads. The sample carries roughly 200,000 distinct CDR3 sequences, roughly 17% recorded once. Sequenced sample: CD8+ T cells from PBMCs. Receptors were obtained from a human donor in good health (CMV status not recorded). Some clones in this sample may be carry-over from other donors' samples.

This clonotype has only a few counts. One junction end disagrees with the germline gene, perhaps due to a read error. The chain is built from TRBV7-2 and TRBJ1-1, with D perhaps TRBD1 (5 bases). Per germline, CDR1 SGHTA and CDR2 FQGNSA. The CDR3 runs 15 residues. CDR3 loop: CASSRWGSSNTKAFF. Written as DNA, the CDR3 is TGTGCCAGCAGCCGATGGGGCTCCTCGAACACTAAAGCTTTCTTT.

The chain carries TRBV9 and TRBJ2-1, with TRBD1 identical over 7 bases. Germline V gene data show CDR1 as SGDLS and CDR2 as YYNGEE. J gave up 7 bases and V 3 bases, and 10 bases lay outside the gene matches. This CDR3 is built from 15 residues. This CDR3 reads CASSAPGTGANEQFF. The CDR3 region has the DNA TGTGCCAGCAGCGCCCCTGGCACAGGGGCTAATGAGCAGTTCTTC.

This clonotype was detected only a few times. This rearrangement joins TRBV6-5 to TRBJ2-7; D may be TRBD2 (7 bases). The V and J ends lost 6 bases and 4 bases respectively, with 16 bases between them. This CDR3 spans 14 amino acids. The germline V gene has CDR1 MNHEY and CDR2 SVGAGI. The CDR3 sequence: CASSFEGGGYEQYF. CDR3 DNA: TGTGCCAGCAGCTTCGAGGGAGGGGGATACGAGCAGTACTTC.

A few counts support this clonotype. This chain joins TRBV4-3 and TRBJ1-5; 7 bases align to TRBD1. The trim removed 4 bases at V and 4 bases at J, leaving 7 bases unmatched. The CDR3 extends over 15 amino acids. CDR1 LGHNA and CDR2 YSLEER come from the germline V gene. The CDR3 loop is CASSPGTDPNQPQHF. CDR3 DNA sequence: TGCGCCAGCAGCCCCGGGACAGACCCTAATCAGCCCCAGCATTTT.

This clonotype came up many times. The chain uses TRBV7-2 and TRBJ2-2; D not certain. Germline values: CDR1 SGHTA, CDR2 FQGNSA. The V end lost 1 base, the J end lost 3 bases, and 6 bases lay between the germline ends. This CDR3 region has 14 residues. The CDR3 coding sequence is TGTGCCAGCAGCTTAGGGGCGTACACCGGGGAGCTGTTTTTT. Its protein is CASSLGAYTGELFF.

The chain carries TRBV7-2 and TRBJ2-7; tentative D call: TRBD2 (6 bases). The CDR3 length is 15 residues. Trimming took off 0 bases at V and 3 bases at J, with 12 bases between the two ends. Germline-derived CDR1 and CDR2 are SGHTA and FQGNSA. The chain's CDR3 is CASSLALEAGYEQYF. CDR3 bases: TGTGCCAGCAGCTTAGCGCTCGAAGCGGGCTACGAGCAGTACTTC.

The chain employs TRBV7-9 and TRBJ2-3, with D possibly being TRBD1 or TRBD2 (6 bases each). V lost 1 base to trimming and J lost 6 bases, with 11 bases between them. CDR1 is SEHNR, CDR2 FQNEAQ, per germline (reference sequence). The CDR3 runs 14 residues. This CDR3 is CASSLVDGGDTQYF. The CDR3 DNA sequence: TGTGCCAGCAGCTTAGTTGACGGGGGCGATACGCAGTATTTT. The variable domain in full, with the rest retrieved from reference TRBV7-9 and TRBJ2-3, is DTGVSQNPRHKITKRGQNVTFRCDPISEHNRLYWYRQTLGQGPEFLTYFQNEAQLEKSRLLSDRFSAERPKGSFSTLEIQRTEQGDSAMYLCASSLVDGGDTQYFGPGTRLTVL.

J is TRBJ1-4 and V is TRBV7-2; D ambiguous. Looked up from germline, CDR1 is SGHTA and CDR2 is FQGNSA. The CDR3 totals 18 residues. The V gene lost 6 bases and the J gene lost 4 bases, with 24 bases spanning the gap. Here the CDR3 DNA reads TGTGCCAGCAGTCCTAGGAAAGGTATCCGAGAATTTAATGAAAAACTGTTTTTT. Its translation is CASSPRKGIREFNEKLFF.

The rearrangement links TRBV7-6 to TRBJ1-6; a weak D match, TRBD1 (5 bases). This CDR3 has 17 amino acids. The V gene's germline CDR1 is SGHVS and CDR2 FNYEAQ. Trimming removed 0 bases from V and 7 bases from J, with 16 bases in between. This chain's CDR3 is CASSLAPRGRINSPLHF. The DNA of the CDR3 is TGTGCCAGCAGCTTAGCTCCCCGGGGACGGATAAATTCACCCCTCCACTTT.

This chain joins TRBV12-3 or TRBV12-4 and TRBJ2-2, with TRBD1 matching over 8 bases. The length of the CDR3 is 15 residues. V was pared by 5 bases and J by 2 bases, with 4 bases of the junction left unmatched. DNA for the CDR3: TGTGCCAGCAGTCTGACAGGGGTCAACACCGGGGAGCTGTTTTTT. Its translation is CASSLTGVNTGELFF.